This T cell receptor (beta chain) was sequenced in a study of technical replicates of blood from a handful of donors. The data were produced by immunoSEQ multiplex PCR, yet TCRdb's version contains in-frame clones alone and is incomplete. In the table there are about 84,000 clones, roughly 98% of which are singletons. The V gene lost 11 bases and the J gene lost 0 bases, with 14 bases spanning the gap. CDR3 length equals 13 residues. Germline CDR1 is SEHNR and CDR2 is FQNEAQ (reference sequence). Material: T cells isolated from PBMCs. The chain joins TRBV7-9 to TRBJ2-7, with D perhaps TRBD1 (6 bases). The sequence was collected from a human donor in good health. CDR3 DNA: TGTGCCGTCCGGGACACCAACTCCTACGAGCAGTACTTC. It codes for CAVRDTNSYEQYF.